The present T cell receptor beta chain was sequenced within a study of T cell repertoires in cytomegalovirus infection (dated by TCRdb to about 2019). Concerning the study at large: Alongside well-studied HLA-B-restricted epitopes, the peptide stimulations were aimed at recently identified HLA-C-restricted CMV epitopes, whose presentation resists viral immunomodulation. Donor HLA type was relevant to the analysis, as public TCR beta signatures indicated carriage of CMV infection together with the matching HLA type.

Sequencing was performed on an Illumina HiSeq 1500. The public reads were reprocessed in TCRdb via fastp at Q25 and MiXCR, keeping in-frame beta chains. Each CDR3 protein gets just one entry, which takes the most common genes and DNA from the rows behind it. A total of about 770,000 distinct CDR3 sequences appear in this sample, approximately 32% of them only once. Together, the top ten hold around 13% of the sample. The paper's findings and limits, for the study overall: Cumulative frequency of public TCR beta family members discriminated carriers of CMV infection plus the relevant HLA type in this cohort and an independent roughly 330-donor cohort. The ex vivo response was dominated by HLA-C-restricted CMV-specific TCR beta clonotypes, and the single most frequent clonotype in two of eight donors was supplied by these HLA-C-restricted clonotypes.

Sample treatment or condition, as interpreted from the label and publication: in vitro stimulation with specific CMV peptide epitopes to enrich CMV-specific T cells. The CDR3 runs 17 amino acids, cysteine and phenylalanine included. Just CDR3 DNA is preserved here, 51 bases in frame from base 1. CDR1 KGHSH and CDR2 LQKENI were looked up in the germline V gene. V and J are trimmed by 0 bases and 9 bases, and the gene matches miss 10 bases of the junction. A remark on this clonotype: Its antigen remains unidentified. There are no base qualities to consult, and no much larger clone falls within one base.

The chain links TRBV18 with TRBJ2-1; 11 of the junction bases match TRBD2. This receptor was identified in a human donor in good health (CMV status not recorded). Some clones in this sample may be carry-over from other donors' samples. The sample consisted of cultured CD8+ T cells from PBMCs, taken from culture after CMV antigen stimulation. The DNA sequence is TGTGCCAGCTCACCACCGTGGGATAGCGGGGGGGCTGGTGAGCAGTTCTTC. Protein translation: CASSPPWDSGGAGEQFF.